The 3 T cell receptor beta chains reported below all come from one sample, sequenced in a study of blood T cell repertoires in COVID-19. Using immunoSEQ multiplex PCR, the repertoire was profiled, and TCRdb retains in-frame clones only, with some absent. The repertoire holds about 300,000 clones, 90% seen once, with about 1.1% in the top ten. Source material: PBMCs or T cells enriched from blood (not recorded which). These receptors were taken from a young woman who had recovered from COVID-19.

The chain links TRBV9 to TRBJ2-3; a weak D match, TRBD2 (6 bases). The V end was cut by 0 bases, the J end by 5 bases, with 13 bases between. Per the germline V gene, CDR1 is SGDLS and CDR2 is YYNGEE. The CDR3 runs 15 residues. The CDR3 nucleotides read TGTGCCAGCAGCGTAGGACTAGAATTCGTAGATACGCAGTATTTT. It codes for CASSVGLEFVDTQYF.

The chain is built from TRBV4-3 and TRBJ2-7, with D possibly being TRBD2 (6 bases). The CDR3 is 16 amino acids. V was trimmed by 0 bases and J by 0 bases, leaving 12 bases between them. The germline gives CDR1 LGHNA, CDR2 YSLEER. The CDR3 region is CASSQERAGGSYEQYF. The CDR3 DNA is TGCGCCAGCAGCCAAGAGAGGGCCGGGGGCTCCTACGAGCAGTACTTC.

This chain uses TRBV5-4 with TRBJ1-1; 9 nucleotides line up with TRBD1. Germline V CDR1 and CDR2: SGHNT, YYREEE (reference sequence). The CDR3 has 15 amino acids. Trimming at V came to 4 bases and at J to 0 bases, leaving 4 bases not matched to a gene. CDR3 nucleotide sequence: TGTGCCAGCAGCCATTGGGACAGGGTGAACACTGAAGCTTTCTTT. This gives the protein CASSHWDRVNTEAFF. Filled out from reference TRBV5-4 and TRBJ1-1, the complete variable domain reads ETGVTQSPTHLIKTRGQQVTLRCSSQSGHNTVSWYQQALGQGPQFIFQYYREEENGRGNFPPRFSGLQFPNYSSELNVNALELDDSALYLCASSHWDRVNTEAFFGQGTRLTVV.